This paragraph reports one TCR beta chain. The CDR3 is made up of 13 amino acids. In germline, CDR1 is MNHNY, CDR2 SVGAGI (reference sequence). V was shortened by 2 bases and J by 5 bases, with 6 bases between the two germline ends. The sample is drawn from a study of blood T cell repertoires in COVID-19. Overall study context: Material from acute and convalescent COVID-19 was sourced from the United States, Italy and Spain. In each case, the material was cDNA or gDNA derived from T cells, B-cell-depleted T cells, or PBMCs.

As processed by the authors: Counts of nucleated cells, estimated from reference gene primer amplification, were obtained. Some clones are missing from TCRdb's copy, which holds only in-frame ones; the method was immunoSEQ multiplex PCR. Clone size and V and J calls were adopted from that table, with D and trimming inferred from the DNA. The sample includes about 88,000 clones, roughly nine tenths seen only once; the top ten take about 15%. The material sequenced was peripheral blood. The chain couples TRBV6-6 to TRBJ2-2, with D tentatively TRBD2 (5 bases). The origin of this receptor is a male donor with acute or convalescent COVID-19. For the CDR3, the DNA is TGTGCCAGCAGTTACGAGGGAACCGGGGAGCTGTTTTTT. Protein product: CASSYEGTGELFF.